This T cell receptor beta chain comes out of a study of T cell repertoires in cytomegalovirus infection. TCRdb processed the reads anew with MiXCR; each CDR3 protein has one entry. The profile shows under 95,000 distinct CDR3 sequences, around 49% of them singletons. The table lists this clonotype with a few counts. What it recognizes is unknown. The CDR3 contains 18 residues. The ends lost 5 bases at V and 0 bases at J; junction bases unmatched: 10. Here the sequenced sample was CD8+ T cells from cultured PBMCs, taken from culture after CMV antigen stimulation. The origin of this receptor is a human donor in good health (CMV status not recorded). Some clones in this sample may be carry-over from other donors' samples. The chain recombines TRBV12-3 or TRBV12-4 with TRBJ1-4; TRBD1 matches at 9 bases. CDR3 nucleotide sequence: TGTGCCAGCAGTCCGGGACAGGGAAGGCTGACAACTAATGAAAAACTGTTTTTT. Its translation: CASSPGQGRLTTNEKLFF.